These 4 T cell receptor beta chains were all obtained from the same sample, sequenced in a study of T cell repertoires in cytomegalovirus infection. These receptors' targets are unknown. TCRdb used MiXCR to reprocess the reads, holding one entry per CDR3 protein. Of roughly 990,000 distinct CDR3 sequences listed, around 29% are singletons. This specimen consisted of cultured CD8+ T cells from PBMCs, obtained from culture after CMV antigen stimulation. These receptors were taken from a human donor in good health (CMV status not recorded). Some clones in this sample may be carry-over from other donors' samples.

This clonotype was observed a handful of times. V gene TRBV18 combines with J gene TRBJ2-2; the D gene could be TRBD1 or TRBD2 (6 bases each). The CDR3 extends over 15 amino acids. The V end was cut by 3 bases, the J end by 4 bases, with 12 bases between. Germline CDR1 KGHSH, CDR2 LQKENI. Written as DNA, the CDR3 is TGTGCCAGCTCACCCGAGGGGGGCCGCACCGGGGAGCTGTTTTTT. The encoded protein is CASSPEGGRTGELFF.

The J gene is TRBJ2-7, the V gene TRBV19, with 8 bases fitting TRBD1. The trim removed 7 bases at V and 5 bases at J, leaving 13 bases unmatched. Germline CDR1 LNHDA, CDR2 SQIVND (reference sequence). The CDR3 covers 15 residues. The CDR3 protein is CASTTSGTGVDEQYF. The CDR3 DNA reads TGTGCCAGTACCACCTCCGGGACAGGTGTCGACGAGCAGTACTTC.

V and J are TRBV28 and TRBJ2-7, with D tentatively TRBD1 (6 bases). Trimming removed 6 bases at V and 4 bases at J, with 19 bases between. The V gene's germline CDR1 is MDHEN and CDR2 SYDVKM. The CDR3 has 15 residues. This CDR3 is CASSLTLGTQYEQYV. The CDR3, as DNA: TGTGCCAGCAGCCTAACCCTCGGGACACAATACGAGCAGTACGTC.

The chain combines TRBV4-2 with TRBJ1-1; 9 bases line up with TRBD1. The length of the CDR3 is 15 residues. Losses at the gene ends were 3 bases for V and 8 bases for J; bases not matched to a gene: 10. The germline V gene has CDR1 LGHNA and CDR2 YNFKEQ. CDR3 sequence: CASSQRGQGKDEAFF. CDR3 sequence (DNA): TGTGCCAGCAGCCAGAGGGGACAGGGAAAGGACGAAGCTTTCTTT.